One and the same sample provided the 2 T cell receptor beta chains below, sequenced in a study of T cells in Graves' hyperthyroidism and ophthalmopathy. It was RNA transcripts that yielded the amplified TCR beta CDR3 regions. First-round RT-PCR of the TCR CDR3 relied on the HTBI primer set. TCRdb independently ran MiXCR on the multiplex PCR reads; one entry per CDR3 protein. Altogether 300,000 to 400,000 distinct CDR3 sequences are present, approximately 18% being singletons, with the ten largest covering under 55%. Sequencing was carried out using blood. The receptors come from a woman between 50 and 59 years old with Graves' hyperthyroidism.

The rearrangement joins TRBV11-2 to TRBJ2-5, with TRBD2 matching over 12 bases. CDR1 SGHAT and CDR2 FQNNGV come from the germline V gene. The CDR3 has 16 amino acids. V lost 3 bases to trimming and J lost 0 bases; unmatched junction nucleotides: 2. CDR3 amino acids: CASSFGTSGYQETQYF. CDR3 DNA sequence: TGTGCCAGCAGCTTCGGGACTAGCGGGTACCAAGAGACCCAGTACTTC.

The chain combines TRBV7-6 with TRBJ2-1; 10 bases fit TRBD2. CDR1 and CDR2 (germline): SGHVS, FNYEAQ. This CDR3 is built from 17 residues. V lost 5 bases, J lost 0 bases, and 7 bases stayed unmatched. The CDR3 region has the DNA TGTGCCAGCAGCGTCTATAGCGGGGGGTTCTCCTACAATGAGCAGTTCTTC. It specifies CASSVYSGGFSYNEQFF.